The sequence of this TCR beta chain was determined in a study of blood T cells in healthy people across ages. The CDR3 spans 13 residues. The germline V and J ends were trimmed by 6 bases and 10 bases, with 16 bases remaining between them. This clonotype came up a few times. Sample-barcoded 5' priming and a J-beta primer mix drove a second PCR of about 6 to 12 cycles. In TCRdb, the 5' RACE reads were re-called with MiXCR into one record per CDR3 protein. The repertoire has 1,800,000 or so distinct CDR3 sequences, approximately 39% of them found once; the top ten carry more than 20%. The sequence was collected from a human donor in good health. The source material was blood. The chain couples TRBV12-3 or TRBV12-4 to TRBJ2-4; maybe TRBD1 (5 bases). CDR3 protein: CASSIGVGQIQYF. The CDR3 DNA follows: TGTGCCAGCAGCATAGGGGTGGGCCAGATTCAGTACTTC.